Each of the 25 T cell receptor beta chains below was sequenced from the same sample in a study of control samples from healthy donors and cancer patients. The method was immunoSEQ multiplex PCR; TCRdb's version includes in-frame clones alone and lacks a portion of them. The data contain under 70,000 clones, 88% of them seen just once; the ten biggest clones take up approximately 3.8%. Input material: blood. Every receptor here comes from a man aged 45-65 years in good health.

This clone came up a few times. The chain carries TRBV28 and TRBJ2-7, with TRBD1 matching over 10 bases. This CDR3 region has 14 residues. V shed 6 bases and J 7 bases; nucleotides not matched to a gene: 9. CDR1 is MDHEN, CDR2 SYDVKM, per germline. The CDR3 loop is CASRPGTGADEQYF. CDR3 sequence (DNA): TGTGCCAGCAGACCCGGGACAGGGGCGGATGAGCAGTACTTC.

V gene TRBV19 combines with J gene TRBJ1-4; D ambiguous. Germline CDR1 and CDR2: LNHDA and SQIVND (reference sequence). With 7 bases removed from V and 6 bases from J, the gap between germline ends came to 15 bases. This CDR3 spans 14 amino acids. This CDR3 reads CASTNRARDEKLFF. In nucleotides, the CDR3 is TGTGCCAGTACCAACCGGGCTAGGGATGAAAAACTGTTTTTT. Filled out from reference TRBV19 and TRBJ1-4, the complete variable domain reads DGGITQSPKYLFRKEGQNVTLSCEQNLNHDAMYWYRQDPGQGLRLIYYSQIVNDFQKGDIAEGYSVSREKKESFPLTVTSAQKNPTAFYLCASTNRARDEKLFFGSGTQLSVL.

This clone has a handful of counts. V and J are TRBV6-5 and TRBJ1-2; D is unclear. The CDR3 spans 13 residues. Germline CDR1 is MNHEY and CDR2 is SVGAGI. Trimming removed 7 bases from V and 8 bases from J, with 17 bases in between. The CDR3, as DNA: TGTGCCAGCATTAGCGACGTCAGAAACGGCTACACCTTC. It codes for CASISDVRNGYTF.

This clone rates as medium-sized. V usage is TRBV30 and J usage is TRBJ2-7; D gene unclear. The CDR3 sequence is 11 residues long. Between the trimmed V and J ends, which lost 2 bases and 3 bases, there was a span of 5 bases. Germline V gene data show CDR1 as GTSNPN and CDR2 as SVGIG (reference sequence). CDR3 region: CAWSTSYEQYF. CDR3 DNA: TGTGCCTGGAGTACCAGCTACGAGCAGTACTTC.

The J gene is TRBJ2-4, the V gene TRBV6-6; D remains unclear. CDR1 is MNHNY, CDR2 SVGAGI, per germline (reference sequence). The CDR3 is 13 residues long. V was cut by 5 bases and J by 9 bases, with 14 bases left in between. The CDR3: CASSPSGPGIQYF. Written as DNA, the CDR3 is TGTGCCAGCAGTCCCTCGGGTCCGGGCATTCAGTACTTC.

The V call is TRBV28, the J call TRBJ1-1; unclear D gene. Germline V gives CDR1 MDHEN, CDR2 SYDVKM. Between the trimmed V and J ends, which lost 1 base and 4 bases, there was a span of 10 bases. The CDR3 spans 14 residues. The CDR3, as DNA: TGTGCCAGCAGTTTATATCCGGTGGGCACTGAAGCTTTCTTT. It yields the protein CASSLYPVGTEAFF.

The gene calls are TRBV6-2 or TRBV6-3 and TRBJ1-4; the D is unclear. This CDR3 contains 14 residues. Germline-derived CDR1 and CDR2 are MNHEY and SVGEGT. V was trimmed by 0 bases and J by 8 bases, leaving 10 bases between them. The CDR3 here is CASSYSYGKEKLFF. The CDR3 bases are TGTGCCAGCAGTTACTCCTACGGGAAAGAAAAACTGTTTTTT.

Only a few counts were recorded for this clone. Other DNA sequences in this specimen translate into the identical CDR3. The V call is TRBV9, the J call TRBJ2-1, with TRBD2 identical over 11 bases. Germline loops: CDR1 SGDLS, CDR2 YYNGEE. The length of the CDR3 is 16 residues. The V and J ends lost 3 bases and 0 bases, in that order; junction bases with no gene match: 2. The CDR3 here is CASSGLAGNSYNEQFF. The CDR3 region has the DNA TGTGCCAGCAGCGGACTAGCGGGAAACTCCTACAATGAGCAGTTCTTC.

V is TRBV27 and J is TRBJ2-2; D is possibly TRBD2 (5 bases). The germline gives CDR1 MNHEY, CDR2 SMNVEV (reference sequence). V was shortened by 0 bases and J by 5 bases, with 13 bases between the two germline ends. The CDR3 runs 16 residues. CDR3 DNA sequence: TGTGCCAGCAGTTTATCGGGGAGTCTGGGTACCGGGGAGCTGTTTTTT. It translates to CASSLSGSLGTGELFF.

The rearrangement joins TRBV2 to TRBJ1-6; D remains unclear. This CDR3 has 15 residues. With 0 bases removed from V and 6 bases from J, the gap between germline ends came to 9 bases. Germline CDR1 reads SNHLY; CDR2 reads FYNNEI. In DNA form, the CDR3 reads TGTGCCAGCAGTGAAGCCCGACCGGGTAATTCACCCCTCCACTTT. Protein product: CASSEARPGNSPLHF.

V gene TRBV7-2 combines with J gene TRBJ1-2; possible D gene TRBD1, 5 bases. This CDR3 contains 12 residues. The V gene's germline CDR1 is SGHTA and CDR2 FQGNSA. Trimming cost V 8 bases and J 4 bases, with 11 bases left between them. The CDR3 DNA reads TGTGCCAGCGGGACGGTAACCTATGGCTACACCTTC. This encodes CASGTVTYGYTF.

This clone was seen only a few times. The chain uses TRBV4-1 and TRBJ2-3; 8 bases agree with TRBD2. CDR1 is MGHRA, CDR2 YSYEKL, per germline. The J segment lost 1 base and the V segment lost 4 bases, leaving 1 base of the junction unmatched. The CDR3 spans 14 residues. In DNA form, the CDR3 reads TGCGCCAGCAGCCCACTAGCGGGCACAGATACGCAGTATTTT. It yields the protein CASSPLAGTDTQYF.

This chain connects TRBV4-2 to TRBJ1-1; 7 bases align to TRBD1. This CDR3 region has 16 residues. V lost 3 bases and J lost 0; bases outside the gene matches: 7. CDR1 LGHNA and CDR2 YNFKEQ come from the germline V gene. The CDR3 region has the DNA TGTGCCAGCAGCCAGGGGACAGCTGCCATGAACACTGAAGCTTTCTTT. This translates into CASSQGTAAMNTEAFF.

This sequence joins TRBV4-3 and TRBJ2-3; 7 bases fit TRBD1. Trimming cost V 0 bases and J 2 bases; bases outside gene matches: 8. In germline, CDR1 is LGHNA, CDR2 YSLEER. The CDR3 runs 17 residues. CDR3 region: CASSQDWDSLFTDTQYF. The CDR3 DNA follows: TGCGCCAGCAGCCAAGATTGGGACAGCCTCTTCACAGATACGCAGTATTTT.

The rearrangement uses TRBV28 and TRBJ2-3; 8 bases agree with TRBD1. CDR3 length equals 15 residues. After removal of 10 bases from V and 0 bases from J, the junction contained 9 bases not matched to a gene. The germline V gene has CDR1 MDHEN and CDR2 SYDVKM. CDR3 in amino acids: CATLSDRGSTDTQYF. In DNA form, the CDR3 reads TGTGCCACACTCTCCGACAGGGGCAGCACAGATACGCAGTATTTT.

This clone was seen only a few times. J is TRBJ2-7 and V is TRBV27, with 14 bases identical to TRBD2. This CDR3 contains 14 residues. The V segment lost 8 bases and the J segment 4 bases; nucleotides outside the gene matches: 4. Germline V gives CDR1 MNHEY, CDR2 SMNVEV (reference sequence). In nucleotides, the CDR3 is TGTGCCAGCCGACTAGCGGGAGGGGTTTACGAGCAGTACTTC. Translated, it gives CASRLAGGVYEQYF.

The V gene is TRBV7-3, the J gene TRBJ2-2, with D possibly called TRBD1 or TRBD2 (7 bases each). The CDR3 runs 16 residues. V gave up 5 bases and J gave up 3 bases, with 16 bases separating them. Germline assignment: CDR1 SGHTA and CDR2 FQGTGA. Here the CDR3 reads CASSQGVREDTGELFF. The CDR3 nucleotides are TGTGCCAGCAGCCAGGGGGTTCGGGAGGACACCGGGGAGCTGTTTTTT.

The chain employs TRBV7-3 and TRBJ1-4; 7 bases are a match to TRBD1. Germline CDR1 reads SGHTA; CDR2 reads FQGTGA. The CDR3 spans 13 residues. V was pared by 5 bases and J by 7 bases, with 4 bases of the junction left unmatched. CDR3 coding DNA: TGTGCCAGCAGCCTTAACAGGGGTGAAAAACTGTTTTTT. This translates into CASSLNRGEKLFF.

This rearrangement joins TRBV7-6 to TRBJ1-4; D is undetermined. This CDR3 has 12 amino acids. CDR1 and CDR2 from the germline V gene are SGHVS and FNYEAQ. Trimming shortened V by 5 bases and J by 7 bases, and 8 bases separated the two germline ends. CDR3 region: CASSMGAEKLFF. The DNA for the CDR3 is TGTGCCAGCAGCATGGGAGCTGAAAAACTGTTTTTT.

This clone was observed a single time. The chain has TRBV6-5 and TRBJ2-7; 8 bases align to TRBD1. Trimming at V came to 0 bases and at J to 1 base, leaving 5 bases not matched to a gene. CDR3 length: 16 amino acids. The germline gives CDR1 MNHEY, CDR2 SVGAGI. This chain's CDR3 is CASSYSIRQGSYEQYF. The CDR3 DNA sequence: TGTGCCAGCAGTTACTCGATCAGACAGGGGTCCTACGAGCAGTACTTC.

The table lists this clone with a count of one. The rearrangement uses TRBV29-1 and TRBJ2-3, with TRBD2 as a possible D gene (5 bases). CDR3 length: 14 amino acids. Germline CDR1 and CDR2: SQVTM and ANQGSEA. V lost 7 bases and J lost 0, with 14 bases in between. CDR3 coding DNA: TGCAGCGCTTGGGTTCGCGGGAGCACAGATACGCAGTATTTT. The encoded protein is CSAWVRGSTDTQYF.

The J gene is TRBJ1-2, the V gene TRBV6-5, with D maybe TRBD1 (6 bases). Germline assignment: CDR1 MNHEY and CDR2 SVGAGI. V gave up 6 bases and J gave up 4 bases, with 12 bases separating them. The CDR3 has 13 amino acids. The DNA of the CDR3 is TGTGCCAGCAGAATAGGACAGATCTATGGCTACACCTTC. As protein: CASRIGQIYGYTF.

V and J are TRBV10-3 and TRBJ2-7; 9 positions match TRBD2. CDR3 length: 13 amino acids. Germline trimming cut 10 bases from V and 7 bases from J; bases unmatched to any gene: 11. Looked up from germline, CDR1 is ENHRY and CDR2 is SYGVKD. This CDR3 is CATQREELLEQYF. DNA for the CDR3: TGTGCCACGCAGCGGGAGGAACTGTTGGAGCAGTACTTC.

The chain has TRBV9 and TRBJ2-1, with a weak D call TRBD1 (6 bases). Trimming cost V 3 bases and J 7 bases, with 14 bases left between them. The CDR3 is 14 residues long. CDR1 and CDR2 (germline): SGDLS, YYNGEE. In nucleotides, the CDR3 is TGTGCCAGCAGCGGATGGAACAGGGTAAATGAGCAGTTCTTC. Its protein is CASSGWNRVNEQFF.

The V and J genes are TRBV20-1 and TRBJ2-1; D ambiguous. Germline CDR1 DFQATT, CDR2 SNEGSKA (reference sequence). The CDR3 length is 10 residues. V was trimmed by 4 bases and J by 8 bases, leaving 6 bases between them. The CDR3 protein is CSATEDEQFF. The CDR3 DNA is TGCAGTGCTACCGAGGATGAGCAGTTCTTC.